The 25 T cell receptor beta chains given below trace back to one sample, sequenced in a study of shared clonotypes between healthy human individuals. Libraries were prepared by immunoSEQ multiplex PCR; TCRdb keeps only in-frame clonotypes and omits some of them. The table includes millions of clones, more than 80% detected once. The specimen was naive CD4+ T cells sorted from blood. This sample's subset: CD45RA+ positively selected. The source is a man between 18 and 29 years old in good health.

Points on this clone: The sample has other DNA sequences that encode this CDR3 too. The rearrangement links TRBV20-1 to TRBJ1-2; no firm D call. This CDR3 is 10 amino acids long. The V end was cut by 3 bases, the J end by 5 bases, with 4 bases between. CDR1 and CDR2 from the germline V gene are DFQATT and SNEGSKA (reference sequence). The CDR3: CSASSYGYTF. In DNA, the CDR3 is TGCAGTGCTAGCTCGTATGGCTACACCTTC.

The V call is TRBV5-1, the J call TRBJ1-1, with D tentatively TRBD1 (5 bases). Germline V gene lookup returns CDR1 SGHRS and CDR2 YFSETQ. Trimming took 1 base from V and 1 from J, leaving 11 bases between them. The CDR3 loop spans 15 amino acids. The CDR3 bases are TGCGCCAGCAGCTTGATTTCGGGGGAGAACACTGAAGCTTTCTTT. This translates into CASSLISGENTEAFF.

The chain carries TRBV11-2 and TRBJ2-1, with 9 bases that match TRBD2. Germline V CDR1 and CDR2: SGHAT, FQNNGV. J was trimmed by 8 bases and V by 7 bases; bases with no gene match: 12. This CDR3 has 15 residues. CDR3 coding DNA: TGTGCCAGCACCCTTACGGCGGGGGGGGACTATGAGCAGTTCTTC. The encoded protein is CASTLTAGGDYEQFF.

The V gene is TRBV6-4, the J gene TRBJ1-6; D not resolved. Trimming removed 2 bases at V and 7 bases at J, with 15 bases between. The length of the CDR3 is 16 residues. CDR1 is MRHNA, CDR2 SNTAGT, per germline. DNA for the CDR3: TGTGCCAGCAGTGACCCGGGGAGAGGGAAAAATTCACCCCTCCACTTT. Amino acids: CASSDPGRGKNSPLHF.

The V call is TRBV28, the J call TRBJ1-5; D is unclear. CDR1 and CDR2 from the germline V gene are MDHEN and SYDVKM. CDR3 length: 14 residues. V was clipped by 10 bases and J by 5 bases, with 18 bases between them. The CDR3 loop reads CATSWRAGDQPQHF. The CDR3 bases are TGTGCCACCTCGTGGAGGGCGGGCGATCAGCCCCAGCATTTT.

This clone was recorded once. Other DNA sequences in this specimen translate into the identical CDR3. The rearrangement joins TRBV11-2 to TRBJ2-1; D unclear. The germline V and J ends were trimmed by 5 bases and 0 bases, with 8 bases remaining between them. Germline V gives CDR1 SGHAT, CDR2 FQNNGV. The CDR3 has 14 amino acids. The CDR3 DNA reads as TGTGCCAGCAGCCGACTGAGCTCCTACAATGAGCAGTTCTTC. Protein product: CASSRLSSYNEQFF. Full variable domain (missing parts from reference TRBV11-2 and TRBJ2-1): EAGVAQSPRYKIIEKRQSVAFWCNPISGHATLYWYQQILGQGPKLLIQFQNNGVVDDSQLPKDRFSAERLKGVDSTLKIQPAKLEDSAVYLCASSRLSSYNEQFFGPGTRLTVL.

The chain has TRBV19 and TRBJ2-7; 9 nucleotides match TRBD1. There are 13 residues in the CDR3. Losses at the gene ends were 7 bases for V and 4 bases for J; bases not matched to a gene: 5. The germline V gene encodes CDR1 LNHDA and CDR2 SQIVND (reference sequence). The CDR3 sequence is CASKQGATYEQYF. In nucleotides, the CDR3 is TGTGCCAGTAAACAGGGGGCGACGTACGAGCAGTACTTC.

The V and J genes are TRBV18 and TRBJ1-1; unclear D gene. This CDR3 is 14 amino acids long. With 0 bases removed from V and 4 bases from J, the gap between germline ends came to 9 bases. The germline V gene encodes CDR1 KGHSH and CDR2 LQKENI. The CDR3 is CASSPPLLGTEAFF. The CDR3 DNA is TGTGCCAGCTCACCACCTCTCCTGGGCACTGAAGCTTTCTTT.

The J gene is TRBJ2-3, the V gene TRBV18, with TRBD2 matching over 7 bases. Trimming took 6 bases from V and 4 from J; bases not matched to a gene: 10. The germline V gene encodes CDR1 KGHSH and CDR2 LQKENI. The CDR3 loop spans 15 amino acids. The CDR3 loop is CASSTTGLVSDTQYF. The DNA for the CDR3 is TGTGCCAGCTCCACCACCGGACTAGTCTCAGATACGCAGTATTTT. The full variable domain, in which reference TRBV18 and TRBJ2-3 provide the parts outside the CDR3, is NAGVMQNPRHLVRRRGQEARLRCSPMKGHSHVYWYRQLPEEGLKFMVYLQKENIIDESGMPKERFSAEFPKEGPSILRIQQVVRGDSAAYFCASSTTGLVSDTQYFGPGTRLTVL.

Comments on this clone: This CDR3 is also generated by other DNA sequences in the sample. DNA of the CDR3: TGTGCCAGCAGTTACTCGCGACGGGGCTATGGCTACACCTTC. Protein product: CASSYSRRGYGYTF. V gene TRBV6-5 combines with J gene TRBJ1-2, with D unclear. The CDR3 is 14 amino acids. Germline lookup yields CDR1 MNHEY and CDR2 SVGAGI. Trimming pared 0 bases from V and 4 bases from J, leaving 9 bases between.

The chain carries TRBV19 and TRBJ2-3; D uncertain. V lost 8 bases and J 1 base, leaving 10 bases between the germline ends. Per the germline V gene, CDR1 is LNHDA and CDR2 is SQIVND (reference sequence). CDR3 length: 13 residues. CDR3 DNA sequence: TGTGCCAGTGACATCGTACGCACAGATACGCAGTATTTT. Translating gives CASDIVRTDTQYF.

The sample holds one count of this clone. This chain uses TRBV19 with TRBJ2-2, with D perhaps matching TRBD2 (6 bases). The germline V gene encodes CDR1 LNHDA and CDR2 SQIVND (reference sequence). Trimming cost V 6 bases and J 9 bases, with 17 bases left between them. The CDR3 is 14 amino acids. The CDR3 DNA is TGTGCCAGTAGACCCCTCCTCGGGAGCAGGGAGCTGTTTTTT. It codes for CASRPLLGSRELFF.

The table lists this clone with a count of one. The CDR3 bases are TGTGCCAGCAAGAGGACGTACGACCAGAACACTGAAGCTTTCTTT. Protein: CASKRTYDQNTEAFF. The chain combines TRBV28 with TRBJ1-1; unclear D gene. The CDR3 consists of 15 residues. V gave up 7 bases and J gave up 1 base, with 16 bases separating them. In germline, CDR1 is MDHEN, CDR2 SYDVKM.

V usage is TRBV5-1 and J usage is TRBJ2-3; TRBD2 aligns across 15 bases. The germline gives CDR1 SGHRS, CDR2 YFSETQ. Trimming removed 0 bases from V and 2 bases from J; junction bases left unmatched: 4. There are 18 residues in the CDR3. CDR3 region: CASSLGGTSGRTTDTQYF. The CDR3 DNA reads as TGCGCCAGCAGCTTGGGAGGGACTAGCGGGAGGACCACAGATACGCAGTATTTT.

V and J are TRBV6-1 and TRBJ2-3, with D perhaps assigned TRBD1 or TRBD2 (6 bases each). Trimming took off 6 bases at V and 8 bases at J, with 12 bases between the two ends. Germline V gene sequence: CDR1 MNHNS, CDR2 SASEGT. The CDR3 contains 12 residues. As DNA, the CDR3 is TGTGCCAGCAGCGCCGAGGGGGGTACGCAGTATTTT. It specifies CASSAEGGTQYF.

The rearrangement uses TRBV10-3 and TRBJ2-7, with 8 bases fitting TRBD1. Germline assignment: CDR1 ENHRY and CDR2 SYGVKD. V shed 4 bases and J 2 bases; nucleotides not matched to a gene: 7. This CDR3 has 15 amino acids. The CDR3 region is CAISGGQDPPYEQYF. The CDR3 DNA is TGTGCCATCAGTGGGGGACAGGACCCCCCCTACGAGCAGTACTTC.

In regard to this clone: Other DNA sequences within the sample encode an identical CDR3. V is TRBV5-6 and J is TRBJ1-1, with D unresolved. V lost 0 bases and J 0 bases, leaving 9 bases between the germline ends. Germline loops: CDR1 SGHDT, CDR2 YYEEEE. This CDR3 contains 15 residues. For the CDR3, the DNA is TGTGCCAGCAGCTTGGTTGGCGGGGTGAACACTGAAGCTTTCTTT. Protein: CASSLVGGVNTEAFF.

V is TRBV7-2 and J is TRBJ2-1; D may match TRBD1 or TRBD2 (5 bases each). Germline CDR1 SGHTA, CDR2 FQGNSA. Trimming shortened V by 5 bases and J by 9 bases, and 17 bases separated the two germline ends. This CDR3 is 14 amino acids long. The CDR3 coding sequence is TGTGCCAGCAGCCCGGGACCGCTCAGGTTTGAGCAGTTCTTC. Amino acid sequence: CASSPGPLRFEQFF.

The chain is built from TRBV19 and TRBJ1-5; D uncertain. Trimming removed 7 bases from V and 6 bases from J, with 22 bases in between. The CDR3 totals 16 residues. CDR1 LNHDA and CDR2 SQIVND come from the germline V gene (reference sequence). DNA for the CDR3: TGTGCCAGTACCCCCCTCCCCCGGCAGACGGGTCAGCCCCAGCATTTT. Translated: CASTPLPRQTGQPQHF.

The chain employs TRBV5-1 and TRBJ1-5; D might be TRBD1 (6 bases). This CDR3 comprises 16 residues. Between the trimmed V and J ends, which lost 4 bases and 5 bases, there was a span of 19 bases. Germline lookup yields CDR1 SGHRS and CDR2 YFSETQ. The CDR3 nucleotides are TGCGCCAGCAGCCTTGGCCTCGGATCAGGGGATCAGCCCCAGCATTTT. The encoded protein is CASSLGLGSGDQPQHF.

The V gene is TRBV19, the J gene TRBJ1-6; the D is unclear. The CDR3 has 14 amino acids. V was trimmed by 5 bases and J by 9 bases, leaving 14 bases between them. The germline V gene has CDR1 LNHDA and CDR2 SQIVND (reference sequence). The CDR3 protein is CASSPWDATSPLHF. The CDR3 DNA reads as TGTGCCAGTAGTCCCTGGGATGCGACTTCACCCCTCCACTTT.

The V gene is TRBV18, the J gene TRBJ2-3; TRBD2 aligns across 11 bases. J gave up 6 bases and V 2 bases, and 10 bases lay outside the gene matches. Germline lookup yields CDR1 KGHSH and CDR2 LQKENI. This CDR3 has 17 amino acids. The CDR3 nucleotides are TGTGCCAGCTCACCAATCGAATCACTAGCGGGGGTGGATACGCAGTATTTT. This encodes CASSPIESLAGVDTQYF.

This chain connects TRBV5-1 to TRBJ1-5; 7 bases are a match to TRBD1. V dropped 0 bases and J dropped 2; count of bases not matched to a gene: 11. The CDR3 covers 18 residues. CDR1 and CDR2 (germline): SGHRS, YFSETQ. The CDR3: CASSLGTGPSSGNQPQHF. CDR3 DNA sequence: TGCGCCAGCAGCTTGGGGACAGGACCCTCGAGCGGCAATCAGCCCCAGCATTTT.

The rearrangement joins TRBV9 to TRBJ2-2; perhaps TRBD1 as D (6 bases). Germline CDR1 and CDR2: SGDLS and YYNGEE. Deletions cut 3 bases from V and 2 bases from J, with 14 bases between. This CDR3 has 16 residues. CDR3 residues: CASSGRGHANTGELFF. In DNA form, the CDR3 reads TGTGCCAGCAGCGGCCGGGGACACGCCAACACCGGGGAGCTGTTTTTT.

The chain employs TRBV6-1 and TRBJ2-1, with 11 nucleotides matching TRBD2. Trimming took 7 bases from V and 5 from J; bases not matched to a gene: 4. The CDR3 is made up of 14 amino acids. The germline gives CDR1 MNHNS, CDR2 SASEGT. This chain's CDR3 is CASTLLAGDNEQFF. In nucleotides, the CDR3 is TGTGCCAGCACCCTACTAGCGGGAGACAATGAGCAGTTCTTC.